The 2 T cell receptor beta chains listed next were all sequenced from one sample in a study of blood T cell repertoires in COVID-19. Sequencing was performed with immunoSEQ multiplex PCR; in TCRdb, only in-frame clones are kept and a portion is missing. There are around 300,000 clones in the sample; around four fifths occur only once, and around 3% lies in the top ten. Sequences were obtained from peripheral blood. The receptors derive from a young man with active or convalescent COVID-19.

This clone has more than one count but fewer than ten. The CDR3 sequence is CASSFILAGTDTQYF. In nucleotides, the CDR3 is TGTGCCAGCAGCTTTATACTAGCGGGAACAGATACGCAGTATTTT. The chain uses TRBV7-9 and TRBJ2-3; 10 nucleotides agree with TRBD2. The germline gives CDR1 SEHNR, CDR2 FQNEAQ (reference sequence). The CDR3 covers 15 residues. V dropped 3 bases and J dropped 3; count of bases not matched to a gene: 3.

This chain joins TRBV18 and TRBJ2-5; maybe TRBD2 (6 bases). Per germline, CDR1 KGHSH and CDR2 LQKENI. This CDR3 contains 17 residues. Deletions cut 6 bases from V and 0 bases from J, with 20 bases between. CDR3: CASSRTRGGAYQETQYF. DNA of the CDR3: TGTGCCAGCTCCCGCACTCGGGGAGGAGCCTACCAAGAGACCCAGTACTTC.